These 28 T cell receptor beta chains came from one sample sequenced in a study of metastatic and nonmetastatic thyroid tumors. All patients reached thyroid surgery having received no treatment beforehand. TCRdb ran MiXCR on the PCR reads. The table has roughly 25,000 clones, 20% seen once. The sample consisted of blood. The receptors shown here come from a male donor with papillary thyroid cancer or a benign thyroid nodule (not recorded which). Some clones in this sample may be carry-over from other donors' samples.

This clone is labeled medium-sized (0.01 to 0.1%). This chain uses TRBV11-3 with TRBJ1-2; D is possibly TRBD1 (5 bases). This CDR3 has 14 residues. CDR1 and CDR2 from the germline V gene are SGHNT and YENEEA. Trimming pared 5 bases from V and 4 bases from J, leaving 14 bases between. Written as DNA, the CDR3 is TGTGCCAGCAGCCAAGAGGCCGGGACCTATGGCTACACCTTC. It is translated as CASSQEAGTYGYTF.

Notes on this clone: An end of the junction does not agree with germline; a read error may underlie this. The chain employs TRBV12-3 or TRBV12-4 and TRBJ2-3; perhaps TRBD1 as D (6 bases). CDR3 length: 14 residues. The CDR3 region is CASSRTAPTDTPYF. CDR3 sequence (DNA): TGTGCCAGCAGTCGGACAGCCCCCACAGATACGCCGTATTTT.

The gene calls are TRBV11-2 and TRBJ1-2; D is uncertain. The CDR3 contains 12 residues. V lost 3 bases and J lost 3, with 5 bases in between. Germline-derived CDR1 and CDR2 are SGHAT and FQNNGV. The CDR3 sequence: CASSFRDYGYTF. Written as DNA, the CDR3 is TGTGCCAGCAGCTTCAGAGACTATGGCTACACCTTC. The full variable domain, rest sourced from reference TRBV11-2 and TRBJ1-2, is EAGVAQSPRYKIIEKRQSVAFWCNPISGHATLYWYQQILGQGPKLLIQFQNNGVVDDSQLPKDRFSAERLKGVDSTLKIQPAKLEDSAVYLCASSFRDYGYTFGSGTRLTVV.

This clone has ten or more counts. The chain couples TRBV11-1 to TRBJ1-2, with D possibly TRBD1 on 6 matching bases. Germline values: CDR1 SGHAT, CDR2 FQDESV (reference sequence). V shed 5 bases and J shed 4 bases, with 11 bases lying between them. The CDR3 has 13 residues. The CDR3 protein is CASSQRTVYGYTF. The CDR3 DNA reads TGTGCCAGCAGCCAGAGGACAGTCTATGGCTACACCTTC.

CDR3 region: CASNLIAGGQETQYF. The CDR3 bases are TGTGCCAGCAATCTCATAGCGGGGGGGCAGGAGACCCAGTACTTC. The V gene is TRBV6-1, the J gene TRBJ2-5; TRBD2 agrees at 11 bases. Germline CDR1 reads MNHNS; CDR2 reads SASEGT. The CDR3 runs to 15 residues. Losses at the gene ends were 7 bases for V and 5 bases for J; bases not matched to a gene: 9.

This clone was recorded many times. The chain has TRBV27 and TRBJ2-1; 13 bases map to TRBD2. Germline trimming cut 4 bases from V and 7 bases from J; bases unmatched to any gene: 7. This CDR3 spans 16 amino acids. The germline gives CDR1 MNHEY, CDR2 SMNVEV (reference sequence). DNA of the CDR3: TGTGCCAGCAGTTCCAGGACTAGCGGGAGAGGGAATGAGCAGTTCTTC. It is translated as CASSSRTSGRGNEQFF.

This clone showed up many times. This CDR3 reads CASSSPGTGGNEQFF. CDR3 in DNA: TGTGCCAGCAGCTCTCCCGGGACAGGGGGCAATGAGCAGTTCTTC. The chain recombines TRBV7-9 with TRBJ2-1; 11 bases agree with TRBD1. Per the germline V gene, CDR1 is SEHNR and CDR2 is FQNEAQ (reference sequence). The CDR3 consists of 15 residues. J lost 6 bases, V lost 4 bases, and 5 bases had no gene match.

This clone showed up many times. This chain joins TRBV5-7 and TRBJ1-5; D unresolved. TRBV5-7 is reported as an ORF; its role is uncertain. The CDR3 covers 14 residues. V lost 2 bases and J 1 base, leaving 7 bases between the germline ends. CDR3 nucleotides: TGTGCCAGCAGCTTTACAGTCAGCAATCAGCCCCAGCATTTT. The encoded protein is CASSFTVSNQPQHF.

V is TRBV2 and J is TRBJ2-3, with TRBD2 matching over 8 bases. Trimming at V came to 4 bases and at J to 0 bases, leaving 6 bases not matched to a gene. Germline CDR1 SNHLY, CDR2 FYNNEI. This CDR3 spans 16 amino acids. CDR3 bases: TGTGCCAGCAGTGTGACGGGAGGGCTAAGCACAGATACGCAGTATTTT. Protein: CASSVTGGLSTDTQYF.

At least ten counts were recorded for this clone. The chain couples TRBV19 to TRBJ1-5; possible D gene TRBD1, 5 bases. V lost 1 base and J 5 bases, leaving 15 bases between the germline ends. CDR3 length: 16 amino acids. CDR1 is LNHDA, CDR2 SQIVND, per germline (reference sequence). As DNA, the CDR3 is TGTGCCAGTAGTATAGGGGGGATGGAACTCGATCAGCCCCAGCATTTT. It specifies CASSIGGMELDQPQHF.

The V gene is TRBV20-1, the J gene TRBJ1-1; the D is unclear. The germline gives CDR1 DFQATT, CDR2 SNEGSKA (reference sequence). Between the trimmed V and J ends, which lost 5 bases and 0 bases, there was a span of 19 bases. The CDR3 is made up of 16 amino acids. CDR3 region: CSAPPPAVIMNTEAFF. The CDR3 DNA sequence: TGCAGTGCTCCCCCCCCCGCAGTTATCATGAACACTGAAGCTTTCTTT.

This clone was observed many times. The chain carries TRBV30 and TRBJ1-3; D remains ambiguous. The CDR3 is made up of 14 amino acids. Trimming pared 4 bases from V and 0 bases from J, leaving 10 bases between. CDR1 GTSNPN and CDR2 SVGIG come from the germline V gene (reference sequence). CDR3 residues: CAWTSGNSGNTIYF. DNA of the CDR3: TGTGCCTGGACTTCGGGGAACTCTGGAAACACCATATATTTT.

The sample holds many counts of this clone. This chain links TRBV18 with TRBJ2-5, with D perhaps matching TRBD1 (6 bases). Trimming took 2 bases from V and 2 from J, leaving 15 bases between them. This CDR3 region has 16 residues. Germline loops: CDR1 KGHSH, CDR2 LQKENI. The CDR3 loop reads CASSPIGTGKQETQYF. CDR3 sequence (DNA): TGTGCCAGCTCACCAATAGGTACAGGGAAACAAGAGACCCAGTACTTC.

This chain links TRBV30 with TRBJ1-1; D remains ambiguous. V was cut by 1 base and J by 0 bases, with 6 bases left in between. The CDR3 sequence is 13 residues long. Germline assignment: CDR1 GTSNPN and CDR2 SVGIG (reference sequence). DNA of the CDR3: TGTGCCTGGAGTGGGTTTATGAACACTGAAGCTTTCTTT. Its protein is CAWSGFMNTEAFF.

The CDR3 loop reads CASSQDTGLLRGYTF. DNA for the CDR3: TGTGCCAGCAGCCAAGATACAGGACTACTTCGGGGCTACACCTTC. This sequence joins TRBV3-1 and TRBJ1-2, with D possibly being TRBD1 (5 bases). The V end was cut by 0 bases, the J end by 8 bases, with 16 bases between. The CDR3 covers 15 residues. Germline V gene data show CDR1 as LGHDT and CDR2 as YNNKEL (reference sequence).

The chain has TRBV20-1 and TRBJ1-2; 9 nucleotides agree with TRBD1. CDR1 is DFQATT and CDR2 is SNEGSKA in the germline V gene (reference sequence). V shed 6 bases and J 3 bases; nucleotides not matched to a gene: 11. The CDR3 consists of 15 residues. The CDR3 DNA follows: TGCAGTGCCCGGGATACAGGGGGCGCGTACTATGGCTACACCTTC. Its protein product is CSARDTGGAYYGYTF.

About this clone itself: Its ends do not fully match the called genes, so a read error is possible. In the same sample, other DNA sequences code for this CDR3. The chain uses TRBV5-1 and TRBJ2-3; D tentatively reads TRBD1 or TRBD2 (5 bases each). Germline V CDR1 and CDR2: SGHRS, YFSETQ. The CDR3 sequence is 16 residues long. The CDR3 DNA reads TGCGCAAGCAGCTTGGTGACTGGGGGTGGCACAGATACGCAGTATTTT. Encoded protein: CASSLVTGGGTDTQYF.

The rearrangement uses TRBV7-2 and TRBJ2-4, with 8 bases lining up with TRBD1. The germline gives CDR1 SGHTA, CDR2 FQGNSA. CDR3 length: 15 amino acids. Trimming took 0 bases from V and 8 from J; bases not matched to a gene: 6. CDR3 amino acids: CASSLARNRGDIQYF. CDR3 coding DNA: TGTGCCAGCAGCTTAGCGCGTAACAGGGGGGACATTCAGTACTTC. The variable domain in full, completed from reference TRBV7-2 and TRBJ2-4, reads GAGVSQSPSNKVTEKGKDVELRCDPISGHTALYWYRQSLGQGLEFLIYFQGNSAPDKSGLPSDRFSAERTGGSVSTLTIQRTQQEDSAVYLCASSLARNRGDIQYFGAGTRLSVL.

This clone is classed as large. This rearrangement joins TRBV19 to TRBJ2-6; perhaps TRBD1 as D (5 bases). Germline assignment: CDR1 LNHDA and CDR2 SQIVND (reference sequence). CDR3 size: 16 residues. Trimming took 7 bases from V and 1 from J, leaving 14 bases between them. For the CDR3, the DNA is TGTGCCAGTACCGACAGACCAGGGTCTGGGGCCAACGTCCTGACTTTC. This translates into CASTDRPGSGANVLTF.

This clone was counted many times. The rearrangement links TRBV12-3 or TRBV12-4 to TRBJ1-1, with D possibly being TRBD1 (6 bases). The CDR3 runs 17 residues. Between the trimmed V and J ends, which lost 4 bases and 3 bases, there was a span of 21 bases. CDR3 loop: CASSSIQGVDRDTEAFF. In DNA form, the CDR3 reads TGTGCCAGCAGTTCCATACAGGGAGTGGATCGGGACACTGAAGCTTTCTTT.

In its sample, this clone was seen many times. The V call is TRBV15, the J call TRBJ2-7; D ambiguous. CDR3 length equals 14 residues. V lost 0 bases and J lost 6, with 12 bases in between. CDR1 LNHNV and CDR2 YYDKDF come from the germline V gene (reference sequence). The CDR3 DNA reads as TGTGCCACCAGCAGAGAAGTGCTGCGTAGCGAGCAGTACTTC. Encoded protein: CATSREVLRSEQYF.

The chain joins TRBV6-2 or TRBV6-3 to TRBJ2-5; no clear D. From germline, CDR1 is MNHEY and CDR2 SVGEGT. V shed 0 bases and J shed 7 bases, with 21 bases lying between them. The CDR3 covers 17 residues. In nucleotides, the CDR3 is TGTGCCAGCAGTTACTCGAGGCATGTAAGCGCTCTCGCGACCCAGTACTTC. Translated, it gives CASSYSRHVSALATQYF.

This clone showed up many times. CDR3 DNA: TGTGCCAGCAGTAGGGACAGGAGAGGTTTGGCTGAAGCTTTCTTT. As protein: CASSRDRRGLAEAFF. The chain couples TRBV2 to TRBJ1-1; TRBD1 aligns across 8 bases. Germline lookup yields CDR1 SNHLY and CDR2 FYNNEI. This CDR3 region has 15 residues. Trimming cost V 5 bases and J 6 bases; bases outside gene matches: 11.

J is TRBJ1-6 and V is TRBV7-2, with D unclear. V was shortened by 8 bases and J by 11 bases, with 16 bases between the two germline ends. CDR1 is SGHTA and CDR2 is FQGNSA in the germline V gene. CDR3 length: 13 amino acids. CDR3 region: CASSETKGTPLHF. The CDR3 coding sequence is TGTGCCAGCTCCGAGACTAAGGGTACACCCCTCCACTTT.

This clone appeared many times. The V call is TRBV11-2, the J call TRBJ2-3; D is undetermined. The V gene lost 5 bases and the J gene lost 4 bases, with 7 bases spanning the gap. The CDR3 consists of 12 residues. Germline-derived CDR1 and CDR2 are SGHAT and FQNNGV. CDR3 amino acids: CASSVSPDTQYF. The CDR3 DNA is TGTGCCAGCAGCGTCAGCCCAGATACGCAGTATTTT.

Ten or more counts support this clone. The gene calls are TRBV6-1 and TRBJ2-7; perhaps D is TRBD1 or TRBD2 (6 bases each). The CDR3 has 13 amino acids. Germline V gives CDR1 MNHNS, CDR2 SASEGT. V was cut by 7 bases and J by 4 bases, with 14 bases left in between. The CDR3 sequence: CASKAKGGYEQYF. DNA of the CDR3: TGTGCCAGCAAAGCAAAGGGGGGTTACGAGCAGTACTTC.

The table lists this clone with many counts. V and J are TRBV18 and TRBJ1-6; D gene ambiguous. The V gene lost 3 bases and the J gene lost 9 bases, with 9 bases spanning the gap. The germline gives CDR1 KGHSH, CDR2 LQKENI. This CDR3 spans 13 amino acids. CDR3 DNA sequence: TGTGCCAGCTCACCCGCGGTTCGTTCACCCCTCCACTTT. This encodes CASSPAVRSPLHF.

By proportion, this clone is medium-sized (0.01 to 0.1%). The chain has TRBV5-1 and TRBJ1-2, with a weak D call TRBD1 (6 bases). With 0 bases removed from V and 3 bases from J, the gap between germline ends came to 9 bases. The CDR3 extends over 14 amino acids. The germline V gene has CDR1 SGHRS and CDR2 YFSETQ. This CDR3 reads CASSLAAGDYGYTF. The DNA of the CDR3 is TGCGCCAGCAGCTTGGCGGCAGGGGACTATGGCTACACCTTC.